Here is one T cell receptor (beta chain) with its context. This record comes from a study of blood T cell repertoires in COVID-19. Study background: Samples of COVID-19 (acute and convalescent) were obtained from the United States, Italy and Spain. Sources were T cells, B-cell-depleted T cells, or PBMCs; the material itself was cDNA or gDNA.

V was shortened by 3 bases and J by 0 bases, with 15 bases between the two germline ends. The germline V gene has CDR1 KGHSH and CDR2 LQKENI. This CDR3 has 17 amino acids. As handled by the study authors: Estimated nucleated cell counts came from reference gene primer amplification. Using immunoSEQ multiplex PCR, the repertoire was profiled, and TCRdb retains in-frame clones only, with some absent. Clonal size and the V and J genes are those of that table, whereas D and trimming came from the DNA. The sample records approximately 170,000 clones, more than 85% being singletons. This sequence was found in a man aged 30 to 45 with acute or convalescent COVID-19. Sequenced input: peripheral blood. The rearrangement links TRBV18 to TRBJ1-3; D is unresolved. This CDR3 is CASSPNPPSGSGNTIYF. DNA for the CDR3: TGTGCCAGCTCACCGAACCCCCCGTCCGGCTCTGGAAACACCATATATTTT.